This T cell receptor (beta chain) comes out of a study of CXCR3-negative and CXCR3-positive naive CD8 T cells. General study findings and limits: CXCR3-negative naive cells had less hydrophobic TRB CDR3s than did CXCR3-positive naive cells.

Libraries of TRB cDNA were made by 5' RACE and carried UMIs. TCRdb reprocessed the 5' RACE reads and keeps a single row for each CDR3 protein, giving no DNA. Seen in this sample are around 95,000 distinct CDR3 sequences; the ten most common clones hold 1.1%. On this clonotype: Its antigen remains unknown.

This CDR3 contains 14 residues. The chain couples TRBV12-3 or TRBV12-4 to TRBJ2-2. This receptor was identified in a human donor in good health. Some clones in this sample may be carry-over from other donors' samples. Sequencing was done on a sample of naive CXCR3+ CD8+ T cells from blood. Described subset: CD45RO-CCR7+CD27+CD95- naive CD8+ T cells expressing CXCR3 (TNR3+). CDR3 loop: CASSLSLETGELFF.